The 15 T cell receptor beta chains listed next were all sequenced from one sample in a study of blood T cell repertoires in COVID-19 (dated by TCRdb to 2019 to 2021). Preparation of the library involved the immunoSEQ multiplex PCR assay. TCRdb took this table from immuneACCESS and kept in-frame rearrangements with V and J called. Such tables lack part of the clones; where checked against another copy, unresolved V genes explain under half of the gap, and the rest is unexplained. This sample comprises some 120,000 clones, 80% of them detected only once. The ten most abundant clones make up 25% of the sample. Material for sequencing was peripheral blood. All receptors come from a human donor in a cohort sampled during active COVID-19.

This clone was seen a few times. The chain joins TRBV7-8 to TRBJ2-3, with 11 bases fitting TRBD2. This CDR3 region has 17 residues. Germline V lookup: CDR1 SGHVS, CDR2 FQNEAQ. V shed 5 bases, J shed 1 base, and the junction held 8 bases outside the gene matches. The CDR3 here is CASSLSGRASGTDTQYF. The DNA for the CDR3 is TGTGCCAGCAGCCTTAGCGGGAGGGCCTCGGGCACAGATACGCAGTATTTT.

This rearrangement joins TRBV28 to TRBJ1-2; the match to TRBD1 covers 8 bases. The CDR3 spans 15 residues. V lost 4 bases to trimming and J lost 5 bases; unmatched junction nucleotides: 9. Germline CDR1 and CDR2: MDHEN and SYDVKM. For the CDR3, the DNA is TGTGCCAGCAGTTCCCCCCGACAGGGGTCTTATGGCTACACCTTC. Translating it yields CASSSPRQGSYGYTF.

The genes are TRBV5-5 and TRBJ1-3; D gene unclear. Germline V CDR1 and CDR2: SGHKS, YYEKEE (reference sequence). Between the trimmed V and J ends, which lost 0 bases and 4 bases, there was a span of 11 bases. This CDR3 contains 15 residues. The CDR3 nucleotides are TGTGCCAGCAGCTTGGATCGGGGTTCAGGAAACACCATATATTTT. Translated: CASSLDRGSGNTIYF.

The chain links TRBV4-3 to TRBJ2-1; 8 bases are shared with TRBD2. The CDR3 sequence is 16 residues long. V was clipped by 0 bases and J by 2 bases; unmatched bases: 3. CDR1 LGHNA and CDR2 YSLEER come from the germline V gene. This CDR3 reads CASSQDGSGAYNEQFF. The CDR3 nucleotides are TGCGCCAGCAGCCAAGATGGTAGCGGGGCCTACAATGAGCAGTTCTTC.

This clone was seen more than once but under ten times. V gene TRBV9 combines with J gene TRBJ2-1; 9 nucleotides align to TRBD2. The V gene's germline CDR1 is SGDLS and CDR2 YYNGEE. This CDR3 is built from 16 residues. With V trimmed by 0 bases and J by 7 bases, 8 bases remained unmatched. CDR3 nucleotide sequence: TGTGCCAGCAGCGTAGTGGGTAGCGGGGGTCTTAATGAGCAGTTCTTC. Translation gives CASSVVGSGGLNEQFF.

The CDR3 loop reads CASRQRGGQETQYF. The CDR3 DNA reads as TGTGCCAGCAGGCAGCGGGGGGGCCAAGAGACCCAGTACTTC. The chain combines TRBV7-9 with TRBJ2-5, with 10 bases that match TRBD2. Germline CDR1 is SEHNR and CDR2 is FQNEAQ (reference sequence). Trimming took 6 bases from V and 1 from J; bases not matched to a gene: 2. This CDR3 has 14 amino acids.

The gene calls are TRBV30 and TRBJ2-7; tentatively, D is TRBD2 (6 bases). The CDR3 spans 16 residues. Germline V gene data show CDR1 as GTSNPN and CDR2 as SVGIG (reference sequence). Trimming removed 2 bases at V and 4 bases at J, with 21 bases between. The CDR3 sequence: CAWSHRVMSGRYEQYF. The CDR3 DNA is TGTGCCTGGAGTCACCGGGTTATGAGCGGGCGGTACGAGCAGTACTTC.

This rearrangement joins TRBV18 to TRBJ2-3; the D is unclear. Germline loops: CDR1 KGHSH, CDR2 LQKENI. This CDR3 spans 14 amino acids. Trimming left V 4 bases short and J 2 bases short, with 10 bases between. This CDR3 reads CASSQLDTTDTQYF. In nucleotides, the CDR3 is TGTGCCAGCTCACAGCTCGACACCACAGATACGCAGTATTTT.

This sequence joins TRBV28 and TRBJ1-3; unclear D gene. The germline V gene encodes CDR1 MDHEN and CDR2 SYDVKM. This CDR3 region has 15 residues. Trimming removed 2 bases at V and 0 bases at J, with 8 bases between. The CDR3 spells CASSLTGHSGNTIYF. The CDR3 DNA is TGTGCCAGCAGTTTAACGGGTCACTCTGGAAACACCATATATTTT.

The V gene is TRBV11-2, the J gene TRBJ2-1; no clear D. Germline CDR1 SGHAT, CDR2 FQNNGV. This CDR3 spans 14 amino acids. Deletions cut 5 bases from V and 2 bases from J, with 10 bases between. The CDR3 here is CASSQASAYNEQFF. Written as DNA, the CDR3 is TGTGCCAGCAGCCAAGCTAGTGCCTACAATGAGCAGTTCTTC.

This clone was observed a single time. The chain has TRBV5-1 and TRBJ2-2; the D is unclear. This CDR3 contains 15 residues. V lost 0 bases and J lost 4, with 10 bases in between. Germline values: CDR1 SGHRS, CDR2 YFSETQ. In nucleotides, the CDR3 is TGCGCCAGCAGCTTGGAGCCCCCGAGCACCGGGGAGCTGTTTTTT. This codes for CASSLEPPSTGELFF.

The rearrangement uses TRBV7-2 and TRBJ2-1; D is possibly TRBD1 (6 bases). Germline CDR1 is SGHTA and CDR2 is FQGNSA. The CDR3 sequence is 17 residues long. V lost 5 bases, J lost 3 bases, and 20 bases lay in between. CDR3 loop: CASSPRGGSTIYNEQFF. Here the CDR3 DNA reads TGTGCCAGCAGCCCCAGGGGCGGGTCTACCATCTACAATGAGCAGTTCTTC.

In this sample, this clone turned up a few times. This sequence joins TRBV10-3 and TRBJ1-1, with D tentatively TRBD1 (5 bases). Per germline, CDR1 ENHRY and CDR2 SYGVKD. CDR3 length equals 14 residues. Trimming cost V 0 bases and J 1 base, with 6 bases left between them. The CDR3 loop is CAISESTGNTEAFF. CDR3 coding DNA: TGTGCCATCAGTGAGTCCACAGGGAACACTGAAGCTTTCTTT.

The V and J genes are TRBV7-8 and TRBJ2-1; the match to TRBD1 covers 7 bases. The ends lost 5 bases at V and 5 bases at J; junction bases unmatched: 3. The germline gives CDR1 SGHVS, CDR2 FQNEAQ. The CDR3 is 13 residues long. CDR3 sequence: CASSTQGNNEQFF. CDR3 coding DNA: TGTGCCAGCAGCACACAGGGGAACAATGAGCAGTTCTTC.

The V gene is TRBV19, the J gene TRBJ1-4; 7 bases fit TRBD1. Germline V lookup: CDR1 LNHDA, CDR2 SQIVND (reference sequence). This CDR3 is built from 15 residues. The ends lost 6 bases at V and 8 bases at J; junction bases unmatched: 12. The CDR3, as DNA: TGTGCCAGTAGGATCGGGACAGCGCGGCCCGAAAAACTGTTTTTT. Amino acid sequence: CASRIGTARPEKLFF.